A single T cell receptor beta chain is shown here with its context. The repertoire was sequenced with immunoSEQ multiplex PCR; TCRdb's copy has only in-frame clones and lacks some. The data hold roughly 160,000 clones, with approximately 91% observed a single time. The data were taken from a study of blood T cell repertoires in COVID-19. On the study more broadly: Sources were T cells, B-cell-depleted T cells, or PBMCs; the material itself was cDNA or gDNA.

The CDR3 spans 18 residues. From germline, CDR1 is SGHRS and CDR2 YFSETQ. V shed 0 bases, J shed 5 bases, and the junction held 9 bases outside the gene matches. The gene calls are TRBV5-1 and TRBJ2-2, with 11 bases that match TRBD2. Sample: peripheral blood. The TCR sequence derives from a man between 18 and 35 years old with acute or convalescent COVID-19. The CDR3 protein is CASSLVLAGGSNTGELFF. CDR3 sequence (DNA): TGCGCCAGCAGCTTGGTCCTAGCGGGGGGCTCTAATACCGGGGAGCTGTTTTTT.